Listed below are T cell receptor beta chains from one sample, sequenced in a study of T cell responses to AZD1222 COVID-19 vaccine. Assay used: immunoSEQ multiplex PCR; TCRdb lists only in-frame clones, some missing. This sample has about 190,000 clones, with just over 90% found just once. Here the sequenced sample was peripheral blood, taken 28 days after the second dose of the MenACWY control vaccine. These receptors were taken from an adult who received the MenACWY meningococcal vaccine as a control. CDR3s include the opening cysteine and the closing phenylalanine or tryptophan. Fields, in order: D gene, J gene, V gene, CDR3 DNA, CDR3 protein. D genes are given only for firm matches.

>.|TRBJ2-5|TRBV29-1
TGCAGCGTTGTATGGGAGACCCAGTACTTC
CSVVWETQYF
>.|TRBJ1-5|TRBV19
TGTGCCAGTAGCTCAGGGGAGCGCCAGCCCCAGCATTTT
CASSSGERQPQHF
>.|TRBJ2-2|TRBV10-3
TGTGCCATCACGGAGGGGGGGGTCGGGGAGCTGTTTTTT
CAITEGGVGELFF
>.|TRBJ2-4|TRBV5-1
TGCGCCAGCTTGGGATTCAGGGCCTCTGAGACGAACATTCAGTACTTC
CASLGFRASETNIQYF
>.|TRBJ1-5|TRBV9
TGTGCCAGCAGCGTAGTGGGGGATAGCAATCAGCCCCAGCATTTT
CASSVVGDSNQPQHF
>TRBD1|TRBJ2-7|TRBV4-2
TGTGCCAGCAGCCAAGATAGGGGACAGGCCTACGAGCAGTACTTC
CASSQDRGQAYEQYF
>TRBD1|TRBJ2-7|TRBV2
TGTGCCAGCAGCGTTGGACAGGCCACAGAGCAGTACTTC
CASSVGQATEQYF
>TRBD2|TRBJ2-7|TRBV7-2
TGTGCCAGCAGCTTAAGAGGAGACCTAGCGGGAGGTGGCGAGCAGTACTTC
CASSLRGDLAGGGEQYF
>TRBD2|TRBJ2-1|TRBV7-2
TGTGCCAGCAGCTCTAGCGGGAGAATCTACAATGAGCAGTTCTTC
CASSSSGRIYNEQFF
>TRBD2|TRBJ2-1|TRBV3-1/TRBV3-2
TGTGCCAGCAGCCACCTAGCGGGAGACAATGAGCAGTTCTTC
CASSHLAGDNEQFF
>TRBD2|TRBJ2-7|TRBV10-2
TGCGCCAGCAGTCCGACTAGCGGGAGTTCCGAGCAGTACTTC
CASSPTSGSSEQYF
>TRBD2|TRBJ2-7|TRBV19
TGTGCCAGTAGCCACCGGGACTACCAAAGGCCCTACGAGCAGTACTTC
CASSHRDYQRPYEQYF
>.|TRBJ1-4|TRBV5-8
TGTGCCAGCAGCTTGGCAGGGTGGGAAGAAAAACTGTTTTTT
CASSLAGWEEKLFF
>TRBD2|TRBJ2-7|TRBV7-2
TGTGCCAGCAGCCGCAGCGGGAGTTCACTCGAGCAGTACTTC
CASSRSGSSLEQYF
>.|TRBJ2-2|TRBV15
TGTGCCACCAGCAGAGACACCTCGAACACCGGGGAGCTGTTTTTT
CATSRDTSNTGELFF
>TRBD1|TRBJ1-1|TRBV24-1
TGTGCCACCAGTGATTTTGGGGACAGGGGAAATTACACTGAAGCTTTCTTT
CATSDFGDRGNYTEAFF